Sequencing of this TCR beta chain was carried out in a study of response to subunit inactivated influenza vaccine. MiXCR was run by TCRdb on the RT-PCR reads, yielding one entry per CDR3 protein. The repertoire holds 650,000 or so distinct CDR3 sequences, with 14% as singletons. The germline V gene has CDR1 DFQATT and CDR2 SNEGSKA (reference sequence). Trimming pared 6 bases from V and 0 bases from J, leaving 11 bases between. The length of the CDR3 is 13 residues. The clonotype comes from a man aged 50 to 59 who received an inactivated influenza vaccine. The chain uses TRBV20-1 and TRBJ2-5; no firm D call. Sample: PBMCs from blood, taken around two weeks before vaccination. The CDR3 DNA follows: TGCAGTGCCGCGACGGTGTACCAAGAGACCCAGTACTTC. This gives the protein CSAATVYQETQYF.